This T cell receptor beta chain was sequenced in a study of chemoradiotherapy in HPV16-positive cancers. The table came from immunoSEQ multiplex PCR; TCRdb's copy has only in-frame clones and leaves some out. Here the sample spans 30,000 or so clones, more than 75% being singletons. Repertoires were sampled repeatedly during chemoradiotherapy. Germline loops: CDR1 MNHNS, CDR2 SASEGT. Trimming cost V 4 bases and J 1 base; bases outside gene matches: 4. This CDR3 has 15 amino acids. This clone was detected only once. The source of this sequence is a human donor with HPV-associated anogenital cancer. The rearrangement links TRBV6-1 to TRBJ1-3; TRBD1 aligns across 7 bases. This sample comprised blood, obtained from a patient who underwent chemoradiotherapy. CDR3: CASSVQGQSGNTIYF. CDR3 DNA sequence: TGTGCCAGCAGTGTACAGGGACAGTCTGGAAACACCATATATTTT.